A single sample gave rise to the 7 T cell receptor beta chains below, sequenced in a study of long-term antiretroviral therapy in people with HIV. The assay, immunoSEQ v3.0, was run at survey level. The data were produced by immunoSEQ multiplex PCR, yet TCRdb's version contains in-frame clones alone and is incomplete. The sample shows around 20,000 clones, about four fifths of them seen only once. This sample comprised unsorted PBMCs, obtained 0.2 years after starting antiretroviral therapy. These TCRs come from a woman under 40 with HIV.

J is TRBJ2-5 and V is TRBV5-6; 7 bases match TRBD1. V trimming: 4 bases; J trimming: 2 bases; junction bases outside the gene matches: 2. Per germline, CDR1 SGHDT and CDR2 YYEEEE. CDR3 length equals 13 residues. For the CDR3, the DNA is TGTGCCAGCAGCCTGGGACAGCAAGAGACCCAGTACTTC. Translating gives CASSLGQQETQYF.

In nucleotides, the CDR3 is TGTGCCAGCAGCCCTTGGGAGCAGACCTTCAATGAGCAGTTCTTC. Encoded protein: CASSPWEQTFNEQFF. This sequence joins TRBV9 and TRBJ2-1; the D gene is possibly TRBD2 (5 bases). CDR1 and CDR2 (germline): SGDLS, YYNGEE. V was shortened by 4 bases and J by 6 bases, with 17 bases between the two germline ends. CDR3 length: 15 residues.

V usage is TRBV9 and J usage is TRBJ2-5, with D perhaps TRBD2 (7 bases). The length of the CDR3 is 15 residues. V lost 4 bases and J lost 2, with 15 bases in between. Germline loops: CDR1 SGDLS, CDR2 YYNGEE. The CDR3 DNA reads TGTGCCAGCAGCTCCGCGGGGGCCCTACAAGAGACCCAGTACTTC. This gives the protein CASSSAGALQETQYF.

The V gene is TRBV27, the J gene TRBJ1-1; D remains ambiguous. The ends were cut back, 2 bases at V and 4 bases at J, with 14 bases in the middle. The CDR3 sequence is 15 residues long. CDR1 is MNHEY, CDR2 SMNVEV, per germline (reference sequence). The CDR3 spells CASSLGSAASTEAFF. The CDR3 coding sequence is TGTGCCAGCAGTTTAGGGAGTGCAGCGAGCACTGAAGCTTTCTTT.

This chain connects TRBV29-1 to TRBJ2-7; 11 positions match TRBD1. This CDR3 is 12 amino acids long. CDR1 SQVTM and CDR2 ANQGSEA come from the germline V gene. The V and J ends lost 7 bases and 4 bases, in that order; junction bases with no gene match: 3. In DNA, the CDR3 is TGCAGCGCGGGACAGGGGGGGTACGAGCAGTACTTC. Protein sequence: CSAGQGGYEQYF.

The J gene is TRBJ2-2, the V gene TRBV4-1, with 9 bases matching TRBD2. J was trimmed by 8 bases and V by 2 bases; bases with no gene match: 21. The CDR3 is made up of 20 amino acids. CDR1 is MGHRA and CDR2 is YSYEKL in the germline V gene. For the CDR3, the DNA is TGCGCCAGCAGCCAAATCGGGGGCGCTCAGCGGGGGGAGGTACGGGGGGAGCTGTTTTTT. Protein: CASSQIGGAQRGEVRGELFF.

The CDR3 is CASSESQGRSPLHF. In DNA form, the CDR3 reads TGTGCCAGCAGTGAATCGCAGGGTCGATCACCCCTCCACTTT. The chain recombines TRBV6-1 with TRBJ1-6, with D perhaps matching TRBD1 (5 bases). Germline V gives CDR1 MNHNS, CDR2 SASEGT. The V end lost 2 bases, the J end lost 10 bases, and 12 bases lay between the germline ends. The CDR3 totals 14 residues.